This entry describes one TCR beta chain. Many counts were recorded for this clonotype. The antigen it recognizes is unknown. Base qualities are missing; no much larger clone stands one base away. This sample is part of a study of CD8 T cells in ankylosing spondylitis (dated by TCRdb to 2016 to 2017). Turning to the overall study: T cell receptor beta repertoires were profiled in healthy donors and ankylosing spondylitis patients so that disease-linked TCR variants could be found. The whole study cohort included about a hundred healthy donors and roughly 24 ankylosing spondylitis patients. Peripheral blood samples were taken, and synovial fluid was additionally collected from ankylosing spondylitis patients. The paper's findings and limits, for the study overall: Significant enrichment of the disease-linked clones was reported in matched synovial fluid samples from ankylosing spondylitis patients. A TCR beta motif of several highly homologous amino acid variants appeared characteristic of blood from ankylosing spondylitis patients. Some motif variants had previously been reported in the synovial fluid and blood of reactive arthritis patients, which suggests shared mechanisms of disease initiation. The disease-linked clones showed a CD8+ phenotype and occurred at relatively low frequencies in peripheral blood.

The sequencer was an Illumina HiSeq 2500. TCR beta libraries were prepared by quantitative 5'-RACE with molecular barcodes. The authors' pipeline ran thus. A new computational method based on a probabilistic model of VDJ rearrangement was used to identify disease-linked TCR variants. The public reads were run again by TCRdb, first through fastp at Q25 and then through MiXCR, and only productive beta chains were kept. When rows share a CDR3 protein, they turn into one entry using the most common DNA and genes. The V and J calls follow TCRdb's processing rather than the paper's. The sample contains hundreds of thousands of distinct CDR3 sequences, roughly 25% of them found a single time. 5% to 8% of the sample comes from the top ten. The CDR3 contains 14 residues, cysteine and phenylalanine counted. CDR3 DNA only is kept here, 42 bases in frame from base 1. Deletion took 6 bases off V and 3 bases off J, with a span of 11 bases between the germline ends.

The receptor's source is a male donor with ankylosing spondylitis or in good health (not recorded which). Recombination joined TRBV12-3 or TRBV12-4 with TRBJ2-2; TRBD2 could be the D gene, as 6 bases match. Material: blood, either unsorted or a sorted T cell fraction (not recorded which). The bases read TGTGCCAGCAGGACGGGAGTCGACACCGGGGAGCTGTTTTTT. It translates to CASRTGVDTGELFF.